This note documents a single T cell receptor (beta chain) sequence. The target antigen is unknown. CDR3 length: 16 amino acids. Germline assignment: CDR1 MNHNS and CDR2 SASEGT. The library was made from cDNA and included unique molecular identifiers. Researchers reported some 500,000 cDNA molecules coming from roughly 0.93 to 9.6 million T cells. From the PCR reads, TCRdb called clonotypes with MiXCR, one entry per CDR3 protein. This sample has under 900,000 distinct CDR3 sequences, with about 53% found just once. The data are from a study of post-analysis software for immune sequencing data. On the study more broadly: Relapsing-remitting, secondary progressive and progressive-relapsing forms made up the multiple sclerosis disease courses. Regarding the study as a whole: Elevated frequency relative to controls characterized several TRBV segments in patients, TRBV5-6, TRBV5-1 and TRBV20-1 among them. Normalized Chao1 diversity was significantly lower in multiple sclerosis patients than in controls. Samples prepared in the same batch strongly co-clustered by F measure.

This sequence joins TRBV6-1 and TRBJ2-5; 9 positions match TRBD2. The J call is in doubt because the DNA end fits TRBJ2-7 better. The source material was blood. The TCR originated in a girl between 10 and 17 years old with multiple sclerosis. CDR3 DNA: TGTGCCAGCAGTGATGTTCTAGCGGGGTTCTCCTACGAGCAGTACTTC. Translating gives CASSDVLAGFSYEQYF.